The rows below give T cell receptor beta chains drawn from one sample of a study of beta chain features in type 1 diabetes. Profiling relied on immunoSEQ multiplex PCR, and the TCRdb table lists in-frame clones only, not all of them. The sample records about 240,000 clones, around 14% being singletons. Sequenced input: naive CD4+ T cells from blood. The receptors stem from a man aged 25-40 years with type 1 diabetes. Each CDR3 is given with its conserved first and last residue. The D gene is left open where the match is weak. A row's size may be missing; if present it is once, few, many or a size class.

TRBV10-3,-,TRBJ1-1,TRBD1,TGTGCCATCAGTCGGGACAGTATGAACACTGAAGCTTTCTTT,CAISRDSMNTEAFF
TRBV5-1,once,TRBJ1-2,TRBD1,TGCGCCAGCAGCTCCGTCACCGGGACAGGGGGCGGTGGCTACACCTTC,CASSSVTGTGGGGYTF
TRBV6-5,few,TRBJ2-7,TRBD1,TGTGCCAGCAGTTACTCCAGGGGGTACGAGCAGTACTTC,CASSYSRGYEQYF
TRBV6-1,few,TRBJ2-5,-,TGTGCCAGCAGTGAAAGCGGGCCCTCCGGGGAGACCCAGTACTTC,CASSESGPSGETQYF
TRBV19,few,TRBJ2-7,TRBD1,TGTGCCAGCTGGGACAGGGCCTCCTACGAGCAGTACTTC,CASWDRASYEQYF
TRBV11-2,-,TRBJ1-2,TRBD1,TGTGCCAGCAGCTTAGGGACAGGGAACTATGGCTACACCTTC,CASSLGTGNYGYTF
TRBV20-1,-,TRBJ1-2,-,TGCAGTGCTGGAGCTTGGGGGCACTACACCTTC,CSAGAWGHYTF
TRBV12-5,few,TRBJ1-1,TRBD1,TGTGCTAGTGGTTCCTGGACAGGGAAAAACACTGAAGCTTTCTTT,CASGSWTGKNTEAFF
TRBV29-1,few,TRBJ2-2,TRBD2,TGCAGCGTGGGGACTAGGTTAGCCGGGGAGCTGTTTTTT,CSVGTRLAGELFF
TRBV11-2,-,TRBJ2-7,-,TGTGCCAGCAGCTTCCAGGGATCCTACGAGCAGTACTTC,CASSFQGSYEQYF
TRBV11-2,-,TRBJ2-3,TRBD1,TGTGCCAGCAGCTCTCAGGGGGCTCGTACAGATACGCAGTATTTT,CASSSQGARTDTQYF
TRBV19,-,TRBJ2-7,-,TGTGCCAGTAGTACCCCGCGGTCCGTAACGGGCTACGAGCAGTACTTC,CASSTPRSVTGYEQYF
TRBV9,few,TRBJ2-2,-,TGTGCCAGCAGCGTCGAGGGGGGGCGAAACACCGGGGAGCTGTTTTTT,CASSVEGGRNTGELFF
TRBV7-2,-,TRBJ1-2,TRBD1,TGTGCCAGCAGCTTAACAGGGGGCGCTCCCGGCTACACCTTC,CASSLTGGAPGYTF
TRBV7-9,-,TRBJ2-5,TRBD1,TGTGCCAGCAGCTCGGGACAGGGGTTTGGGGAGACCCAGTACTTC,CASSSGQGFGETQYF
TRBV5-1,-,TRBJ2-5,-,TGCGCCAGCAGCTTGTTGTCCAGTCAAGAGACCCAGTACTTC,CASSLLSSQETQYF
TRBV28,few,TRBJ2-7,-,TGTGCCAGCAGTTTAGGAGCCTACGAGCAGTACTTC,CASSLGAYEQYF
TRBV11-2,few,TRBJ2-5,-,TGTGCCAGCAGCCCCGGACAGACCAAAGAGACCCAGTACTTC,CASSPGQTKETQYF
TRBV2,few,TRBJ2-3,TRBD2,TGTGCCAGCAGCCGACTAGCGGGGGCCACAGATACGCAGTATTTT,CASSRLAGATDTQYF
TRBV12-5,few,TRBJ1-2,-,TGTGCTAGTGGTTTGGCCCTGTTGGGGGGGGGCTATGGCTACACCTTC,CASGLALLGGGYGYTF
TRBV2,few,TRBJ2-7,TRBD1,TGTGCCAGCAGTGTTGACCGGGACAGGGCCTACGAGCAGTACTTC,CASSVDRDRAYEQYF
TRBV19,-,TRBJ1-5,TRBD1,TGTGCCAGTAATGAGGACAGGGGGATCGGCAATCAGCCCCAGCATTTT,CASNEDRGIGNQPQHF